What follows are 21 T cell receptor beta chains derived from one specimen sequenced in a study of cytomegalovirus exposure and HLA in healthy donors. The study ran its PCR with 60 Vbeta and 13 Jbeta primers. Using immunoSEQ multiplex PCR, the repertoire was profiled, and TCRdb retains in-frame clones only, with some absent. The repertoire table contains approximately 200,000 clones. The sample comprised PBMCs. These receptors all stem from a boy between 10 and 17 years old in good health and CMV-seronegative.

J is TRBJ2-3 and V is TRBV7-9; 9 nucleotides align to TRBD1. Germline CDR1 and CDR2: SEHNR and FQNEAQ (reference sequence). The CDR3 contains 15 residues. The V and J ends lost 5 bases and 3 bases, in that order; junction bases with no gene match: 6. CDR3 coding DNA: TGTGCCAGCAGCCAAGGGACAGGGCAAACAGATACGCAGTATTTT. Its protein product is CASSQGTGQTDTQYF.

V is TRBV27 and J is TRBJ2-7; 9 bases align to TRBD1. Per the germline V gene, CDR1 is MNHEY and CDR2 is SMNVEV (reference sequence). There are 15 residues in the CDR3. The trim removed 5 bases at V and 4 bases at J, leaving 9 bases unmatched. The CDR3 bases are TGTGCCAGCAGTCCCGGGACAGGGACTGATTACGAGCAGTACTTC. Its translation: CASSPGTGTDYEQYF.

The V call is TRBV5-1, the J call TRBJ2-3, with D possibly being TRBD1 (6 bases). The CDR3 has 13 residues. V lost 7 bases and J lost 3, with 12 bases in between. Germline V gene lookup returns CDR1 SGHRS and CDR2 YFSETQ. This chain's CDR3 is CASGQTKTDTQYF. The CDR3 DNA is TGCGCCAGCGGACAGACGAAGACAGATACGCAGTATTTT.

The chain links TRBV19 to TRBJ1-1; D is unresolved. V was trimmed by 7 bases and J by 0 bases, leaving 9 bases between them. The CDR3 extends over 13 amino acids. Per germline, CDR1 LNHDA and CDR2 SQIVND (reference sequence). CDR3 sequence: CASTPPVNTEAFF. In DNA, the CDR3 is TGTGCCAGTACCCCACCGGTGAACACTGAAGCTTTCTTT.

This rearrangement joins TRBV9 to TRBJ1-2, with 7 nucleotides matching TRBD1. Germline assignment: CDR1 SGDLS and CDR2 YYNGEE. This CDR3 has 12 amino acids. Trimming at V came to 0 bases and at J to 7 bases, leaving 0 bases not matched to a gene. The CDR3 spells CASSVAGGGYTF. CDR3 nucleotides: TGTGCCAGCAGCGTAGCAGGGGGTGGCTACACCTTC.

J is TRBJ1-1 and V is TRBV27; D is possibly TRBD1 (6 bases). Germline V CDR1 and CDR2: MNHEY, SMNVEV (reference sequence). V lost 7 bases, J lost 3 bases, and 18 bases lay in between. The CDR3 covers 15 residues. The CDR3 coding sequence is TGTGCCAGCACCCCTTATTGGCAGGGGTACACTGAAGCTTTCTTT. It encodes CASTPYWQGYTEAFF.

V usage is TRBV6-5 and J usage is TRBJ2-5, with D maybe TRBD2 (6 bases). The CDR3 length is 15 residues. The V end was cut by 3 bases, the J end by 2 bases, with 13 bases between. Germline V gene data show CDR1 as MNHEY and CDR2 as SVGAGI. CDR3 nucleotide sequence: TGTGCCAGCAGTTATCAAGGGCGGGATCAAGAGACCCAGTACTTC. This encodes CASSYQGRDQETQYF.

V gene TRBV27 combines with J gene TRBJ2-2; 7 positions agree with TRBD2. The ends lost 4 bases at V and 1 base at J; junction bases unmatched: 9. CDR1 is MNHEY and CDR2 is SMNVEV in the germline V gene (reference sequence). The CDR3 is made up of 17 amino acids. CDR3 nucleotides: TGTGCCAGCAGTTGGGGGGTTGGGGGGGGGAACACCGGGGAGCTGTTTTTT. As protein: CASSWGVGGGNTGELFF.

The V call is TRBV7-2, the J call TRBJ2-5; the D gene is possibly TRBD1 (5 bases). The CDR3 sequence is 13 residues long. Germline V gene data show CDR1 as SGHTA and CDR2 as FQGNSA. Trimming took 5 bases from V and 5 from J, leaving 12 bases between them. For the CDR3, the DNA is TGTGCCAGCAGCATTGACAGTCAGGAGACCCAGTACTTC. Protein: CASSIDSQETQYF.

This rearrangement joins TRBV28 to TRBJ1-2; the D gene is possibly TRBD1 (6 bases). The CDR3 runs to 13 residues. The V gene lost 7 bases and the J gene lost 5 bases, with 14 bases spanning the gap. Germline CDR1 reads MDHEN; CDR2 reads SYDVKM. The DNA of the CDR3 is TGTGCCAGCATTCCAACAGGGAAGTATGGCTACACCTTC. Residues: CASIPTGKYGYTF.

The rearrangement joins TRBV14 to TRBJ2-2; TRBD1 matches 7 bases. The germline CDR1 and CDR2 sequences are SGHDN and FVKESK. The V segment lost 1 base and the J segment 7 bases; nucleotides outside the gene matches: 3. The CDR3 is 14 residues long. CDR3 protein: CASSQVGGVGELFF. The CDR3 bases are TGTGCCAGCAGCCAAGTAGGGGGCGTCGGGGAGCTGTTTTTT.

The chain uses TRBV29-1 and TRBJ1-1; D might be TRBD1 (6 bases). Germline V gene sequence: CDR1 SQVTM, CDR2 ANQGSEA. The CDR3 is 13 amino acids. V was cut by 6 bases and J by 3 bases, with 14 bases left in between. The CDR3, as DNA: TGCAGCGTACCGGGACACCTAGACACTGAAGCTTTCTTT. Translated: CSVPGHLDTEAFF.

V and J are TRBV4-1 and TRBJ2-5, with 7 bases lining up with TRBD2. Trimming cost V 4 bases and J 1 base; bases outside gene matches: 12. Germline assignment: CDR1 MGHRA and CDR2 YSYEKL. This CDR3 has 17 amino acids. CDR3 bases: TGCGCCAGCAGCCTTTTTAGCGGGTGGGTCCCCCAAGAGACCCAGTACTTC. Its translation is CASSLFSGWVPQETQYF.

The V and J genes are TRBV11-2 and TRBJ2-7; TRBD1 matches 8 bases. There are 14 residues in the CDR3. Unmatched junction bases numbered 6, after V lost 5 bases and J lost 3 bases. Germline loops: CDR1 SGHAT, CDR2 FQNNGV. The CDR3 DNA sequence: TGTGCCAGCAGCGAGGGACAGGATTACTACGAGCAGTACTTC. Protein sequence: CASSEGQDYYEQYF.

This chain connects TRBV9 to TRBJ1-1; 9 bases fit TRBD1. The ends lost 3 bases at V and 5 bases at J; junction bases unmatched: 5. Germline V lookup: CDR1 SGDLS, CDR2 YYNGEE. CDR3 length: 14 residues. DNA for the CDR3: TGTGCCAGCAGCGGATTGACAGGGGGGACTGAAGCTTTCTTT. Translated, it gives CASSGLTGGTEAFF.

The DNA of the CDR3 is TGTGCCAGCAGCTTATCTACAGATTATAGCAATCAGCCCCAGCATTTT. Translated: CASSLSTDYSNQPQHF. The chain carries TRBV7-8 and TRBJ1-5, with D hard to call. The germline CDR1 and CDR2 sequences are SGHVS and FQNEAQ. CDR3 length: 16 residues. Between the trimmed V and J ends, which lost 2 bases and 0 bases, there was a span of 11 bases.

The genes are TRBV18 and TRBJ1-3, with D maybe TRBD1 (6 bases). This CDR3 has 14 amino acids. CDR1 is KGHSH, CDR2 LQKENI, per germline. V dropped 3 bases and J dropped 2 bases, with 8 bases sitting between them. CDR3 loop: CASSPEGAGNTIYF. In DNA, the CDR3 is TGTGCCAGCTCACCTGAGGGGGCTGGAAACACCATATATTTT.

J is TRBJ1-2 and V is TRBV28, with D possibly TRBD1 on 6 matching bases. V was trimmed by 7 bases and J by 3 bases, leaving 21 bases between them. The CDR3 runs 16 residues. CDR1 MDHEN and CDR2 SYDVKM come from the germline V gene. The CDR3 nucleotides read TGTGCCAGCACCGCCTATGGGGGCAGGGATTACTATGGCTACACCTTC. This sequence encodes CASTAYGGRDYYGYTF.

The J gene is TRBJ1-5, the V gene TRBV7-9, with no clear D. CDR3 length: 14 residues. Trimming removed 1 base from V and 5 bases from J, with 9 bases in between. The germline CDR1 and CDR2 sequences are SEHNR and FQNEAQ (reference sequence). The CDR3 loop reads CASSLGLGDQPQHF. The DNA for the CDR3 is TGTGCCAGCAGCTTAGGTCTAGGTGATCAGCCCCAGCATTTT.

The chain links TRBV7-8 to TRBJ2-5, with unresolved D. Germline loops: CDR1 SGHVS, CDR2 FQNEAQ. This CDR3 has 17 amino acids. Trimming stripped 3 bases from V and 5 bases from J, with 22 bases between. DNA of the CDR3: TGTGCCAGCAGCTTTGCTCGAAGGCGGCAGCCCCGGGAGACCCAGTACTTC. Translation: CASSFARRRQPRETQYF.

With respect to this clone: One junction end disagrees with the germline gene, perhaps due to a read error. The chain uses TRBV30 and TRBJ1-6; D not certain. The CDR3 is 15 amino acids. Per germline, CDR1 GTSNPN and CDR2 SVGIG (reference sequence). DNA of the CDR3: TGTGCCTGGAGAGCCGACGGACTCAATAATCCACCCCTCCACTTT. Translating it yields CAWRADGLNNPPLHF.